The clone carrying this TCR beta chain was observed a single time. The data are from a study of blood T cell repertoires in COVID-19. Study as a whole: COVID-19 samples from acute and convalescent phases originated in the United States, Italy and Spain.

Generated by immunoSEQ multiplex PCR, the TCRdb table keeps only in-frame clones and is missing some. The sample lists a few hundred thousand clones; more than 75% were seen once. CDR3 length equals 15 residues. The V segment lost 4 bases and the J segment 9 bases; nucleotides outside the gene matches: 10. Germline CDR1 is SNHLY and CDR2 is FYNNEI. This clonotype was obtained from a woman aged 45-65 years who had recovered from COVID-19. Sequencing was done on a sample of peripheral blood. The chain has TRBV2 and TRBJ2-2; TRBD2 matches 8 bases. The CDR3 nucleotides read TGTGCCAGCAGTGGGCTAGCGGGTAGAGGCCGGGAGCTGTTTTTT. Translated: CASSGLAGRGRELFF.